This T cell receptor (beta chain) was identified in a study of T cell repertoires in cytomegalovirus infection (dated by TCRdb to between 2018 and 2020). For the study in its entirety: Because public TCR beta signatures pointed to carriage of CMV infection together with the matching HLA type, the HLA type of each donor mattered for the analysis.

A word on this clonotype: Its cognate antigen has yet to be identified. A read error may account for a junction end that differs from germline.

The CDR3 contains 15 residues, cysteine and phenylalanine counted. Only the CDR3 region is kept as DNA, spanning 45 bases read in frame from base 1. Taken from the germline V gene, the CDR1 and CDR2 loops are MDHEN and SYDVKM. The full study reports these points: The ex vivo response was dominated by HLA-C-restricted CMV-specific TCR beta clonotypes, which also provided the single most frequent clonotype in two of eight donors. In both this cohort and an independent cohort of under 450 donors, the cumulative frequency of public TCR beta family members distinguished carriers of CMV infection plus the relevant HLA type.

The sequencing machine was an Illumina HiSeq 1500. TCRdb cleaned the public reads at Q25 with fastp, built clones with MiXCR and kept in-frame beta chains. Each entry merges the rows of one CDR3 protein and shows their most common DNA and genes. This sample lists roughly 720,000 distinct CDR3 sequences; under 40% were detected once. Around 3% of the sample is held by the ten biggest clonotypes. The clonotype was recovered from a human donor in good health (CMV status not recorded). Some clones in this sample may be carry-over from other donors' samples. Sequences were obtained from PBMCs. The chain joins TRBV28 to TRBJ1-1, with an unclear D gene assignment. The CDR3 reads CAISLVGYMNTEAFF. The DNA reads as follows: TGTGCCATCAGTTTAGTCGGATATATGAACACTGAAGCTTTCTTT. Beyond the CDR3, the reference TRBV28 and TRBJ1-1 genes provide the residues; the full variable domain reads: DVKVTQSSRYLVKRTGEKVFLECVQDMDHENMFWYRQDPGLGLRLIYFSYDVKMKEKGDIPEGYSVSREKKERFSLILESASTNQTSMYLCAISLVGYMNTEAFFGQGTRLTVV.